This T cell receptor (beta chain) was sequenced during a study of blood T cell repertoires in COVID-19. As for the study in general: Sites across the United States, Italy and Spain contributed samples from acute and convalescent COVID-19. The cDNA or gDNA used as material had been derived from T cells, B-cell-depleted T cells, or PBMCs.

The authors' processing: Quantification of nucleated cells was approximated via reference gene primer amplification. Assay used: immunoSEQ multiplex PCR; TCRdb lists only in-frame clones, some missing. The V and J calls and clone size come from that table; D and trimming were worked out from the DNA. The repertoire includes about 75,000 clones, around 79% of them detected once, and around 5.8% sits in the top ten. Material for sequencing was peripheral blood. This receptor was identified in a woman older than 75 with active or convalescent COVID-19.

The CDR3 sequence is CAWSELRGNSPLHF. The CDR3 DNA follows: TGTGCCTGGAGCGAATTAAGGGGGAATTCACCCCTCCACTTT. The chain joins TRBV30 to TRBJ1-6; D is possibly TRBD1 (6 bases). V dropped 3 bases and J dropped 7 bases, with 13 bases sitting between them. This CDR3 has 14 amino acids. Germline CDR1 and CDR2: GTSNPN and SVGIG (reference sequence).